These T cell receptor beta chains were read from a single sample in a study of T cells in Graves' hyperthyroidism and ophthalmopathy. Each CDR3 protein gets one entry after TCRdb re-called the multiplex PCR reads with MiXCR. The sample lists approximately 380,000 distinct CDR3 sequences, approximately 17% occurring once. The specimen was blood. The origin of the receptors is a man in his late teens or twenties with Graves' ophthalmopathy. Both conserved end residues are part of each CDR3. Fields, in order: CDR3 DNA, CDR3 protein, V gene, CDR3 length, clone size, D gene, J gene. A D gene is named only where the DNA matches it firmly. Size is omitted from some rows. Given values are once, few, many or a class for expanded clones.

DNA: TGCAGTGCTAGAGGAGGGGGAAAGGGTAATTCACCCCTCCACTTT
CDR3: CSARGGGKGNSPLHF
V: TRBV20-1
length: 15
size: NA
D: NA
J: TRBJ1-6

DNA: TGCAGTGCCCTCCGGGACAGAGTAAATCAGCCCCAGCATTTT
CDR3: CSALRDRVNQPQHF
V: TRBV20-1
length: 14
size: many
D: TRBD1
J: TRBJ1-5

DNA: TGCGCCAGCAGCCAACATAATCAGCCCCAGCATTTT
CDR3: CASSQHNQPQHF
V: TRBV4-1
length: 12
size: NA
D: NA
J: TRBJ1-5

DNA: TGTGCCAGCAGCCGCCGTGGGGGAGGCAATCAGCCCCAGCATTTT
CDR3: CASSRRGGGNQPQHF
V: TRBV28
length: 15
size: many
D: NA
J: TRBJ1-5

DNA: TGTGCCAGCAGTTTAGAGGTCGGGAACCAAGAGACCCAGTACTTC
CDR3: CASSLEVGNQETQYF
V: TRBV12-3/TRBV12-4
length: 15
size: many
D: NA
J: TRBJ2-5

DNA: TGTGCCAGTAGTTGGCTCGCGGACACAGATACGCAGTATTTT
CDR3: CASSWLADTDTQYF
V: TRBV19
length: 14
size: many
D: NA
J: TRBJ2-3

DNA: TGCGCCAGCAGCCTGGGACTGGGACGTAGGGAGCAGTACTTC
CDR3: CASSLGLGRREQYF
V: TRBV5-1
length: 14
size: NA
D: NA
J: TRBJ2-7

DNA: TGTGCCAGCAGCTGGGGGAGGGGGCTAGTGAACACTGAAGCTTTCTTT
CDR3: CASSWGRGLVNTEAFF
V: TRBV7-8
length: 16
size: many
D: TRBD1
J: TRBJ1-1

DNA: TGTGCCAGCAGCGCCTCGGACGGCCGGCATGGGGCCCAGTACTTC
CDR3: CASSASDGRHGAQYF
V: TRBV9
length: 15
size: NA
D: NA
J: TRBJ2-5

DNA: TGTGCCAGCAGCGTCACAGGGGATGGAGGCTACACCTTC
CDR3: CASSVTGDGGYTF
V: TRBV2
length: 13
size: many
D: TRBD1
J: TRBJ1-2

DNA: TGCAGTGCTAGAGACACAGGGTGGAAGGCTGGGGCCAACGTCCTGACTTTC
CDR3: CSARDTGWKAGANVLTF
V: TRBV20-1
length: 17
size: few
D: NA
J: TRBJ2-6

DNA: TGTGCCAGCAGCCTGGACTTAGGGACTAGTTTGGATGAGCAGTTCTTC
CDR3: CASSLDLGTSLDEQFF
V: TRBV5-4
length: 16
size: few
D: TRBD2
J: TRBJ2-1

DNA: TGTGCCAGCACCCTGCAGGGAATTGATAATTCACCCCTCCACTTT
CDR3: CASTLQGIDNSPLHF
V: TRBV11-1
length: 15
size: NA
D: NA
J: TRBJ1-6

DNA: TGTGCCAGCAGCCCCGAAGGGACAGCATCGAACACCGGGGAGCTGTTTTTT
CDR3: CASSPEGTASNTGELFF
V: TRBV9
length: 17
size: NA
D: TRBD1
J: TRBJ2-2

DNA: TGCGCCAGCAGCCCTAGATCGACGGGTACCGGGGAGCTGTTTTTT
CDR3: CASSPRSTGTGELFF
V: TRBV4-1
length: 15
size: few
D: NA
J: TRBJ2-2

DNA: TGCGCCAGCAGCCCCGGCGGGGCAGACCCCATGAACACTGAAGCTTTCTTT
CDR3: CASSPGGADPMNTEAFF
V: TRBV5-1
length: 17
size: many
D: NA
J: TRBJ1-1

DNA: TGTGCCAGCAGCACCCGGTGGGGGCCCAACACTGAAGCTTTCTTT
CDR3: CASSTRWGPNTEAFF
V: TRBV28
length: 15
size: many
D: NA
J: TRBJ1-1

DNA: TGCGCCAGCACCGAGGGACAGGCACGTGAGACCCAGTACTTC
CDR3: CASTEGQARETQYF
V: TRBV10-2
length: 14
size: NA
D: TRBD1
J: TRBJ2-5

DNA: TGTGCCAGCAGCTTAGGTCTCAGATACGAGCAGTACTTC
CDR3: CASSLGLRYEQYF
V: TRBV7-6
length: 13
size: many
D: NA
J: TRBJ2-7

DNA: TGTGCCAGCAGTAAACGGGTCTCTGGGGCCAACGTCCTGACTTTC
CDR3: CASSKRVSGANVLTF
V: TRBV25-1
length: 15
size: few
D: NA
J: TRBJ2-6

DNA: TGCGCCAGCAGCCCCCTACCCAATAGCAATCAGCCCCAGCATTTT
CDR3: CASSPLPNSNQPQHF
V: TRBV4-1
length: 15
size: few
D: NA
J: TRBJ1-5

DNA: TGTGCCAGCAGCGTAGGGACAGGTGAGCAGTTCTTC
CDR3: CASSVGTGEQFF
V: TRBV9
length: 12
size: few
D: TRBD1
J: TRBJ2-1

DNA: TGTGCCAGCAGCTTGGCCGGGACAGGTTCCATAGTGGGTGGCTACACCTTC
CDR3: CASSLAGTGSIVGGYTF
V: TRBV5-8
length: 17
size: few
D: TRBD1
J: TRBJ1-2

DNA: TGTGCCAGCAGTGAAAAGGGTGTGAACACCGGGGAGCTGTTTTTT
CDR3: CASSEKGVNTGELFF
V: TRBV6-1
length: 15
size: NA
D: NA
J: TRBJ2-2

DNA: TGTGCCAGCCACTCATCGGGAGCCCCATATCAGCCCCAGCATTTT
CDR3: CASHSSGAPYQPQHF
V: TRBV12-3/TRBV12-4
length: 15
size: NA
D: NA
J: TRBJ1-5

DNA: TGTGCCAGCAGTTTACGGGGAGGGGACGGGGAGCTGTTTTTT
CDR3: CASSLRGGDGELFF
V: TRBV12-3/TRBV12-4
length: 14
size: few
D: TRBD2
J: TRBJ2-2

DNA: TGTGCCAGCAGAGAGAAGGGCCGGGCGGAGACCCAGTACTTC
CDR3: CASREKGRAETQYF
V: TRBV6-1
length: 14
size: few
D: NA
J: TRBJ2-5

DNA: TGCAGTGCTAGAGGCGGCGGGCGGGGTGGCACAGATACGCAGTATTTT
CDR3: CSARGGGRGGTDTQYF
V: TRBV20-1
length: 16
size: many
D: NA
J: TRBJ2-3

DNA: TGCGCCAGCAGCCTTGGGGAGGGGAGCTACGAGCAGTACTTC
CDR3: CASSLGEGSYEQYF
V: TRBV4-1
length: 14
size: NA
D: TRBD2
J: TRBJ2-7

DNA: TGCAGCGTTGTGCTTAGCGCTGGAAACACCATATATTTT
CDR3: CSVVLSAGNTIYF
V: TRBV29-1
length: 13
size: NA
D: NA
J: TRBJ1-3

DNA: TGTGCCAGCGGACAGGGGGCTTTTGGCTACACCTTC
CDR3: CASGQGAFGYTF
V: TRBV6-2/TRBV6-3
length: 12
size: NA
D: TRBD1
J: TRBJ1-2

DNA: TGTGCCAGCAGTTTTAATACGGGGAACACTGAAGCTTTCTTT
CDR3: CASSFNTGNTEAFF
V: TRBV12-3/TRBV12-4
length: 14
size: many
D: NA
J: TRBJ1-1

DNA: TGTGCCAGCAGTGAAATGTCTGTTAATGGCTACACCTTC
CDR3: CASSEMSVNGYTF
V: TRBV2
length: 13
size: many
D: NA
J: TRBJ1-2

DNA: TGTGCCAGCAGCCCCACAGGGTTATCCACAGATACGCAGTATTTT
CDR3: CASSPTGLSTDTQYF
V: TRBV7-3
length: 15
size: many
D: NA
J: TRBJ2-3

DNA: TGTGCCAGCAAAGACAGGGGTAAGACTGAAGCTTTCTTT
CDR3: CASKDRGKTEAFF
V: TRBV5-4
length: 13
size: NA
D: TRBD1
J: TRBJ1-1

DNA: TGCAGTGCCTGGACAGGCCAACGTCAGAAAGCTTTCTTT
CDR3: CSAWTGQRQKAFF
V: TRBV20-1
length: 13
size: many
D: TRBD1
J: TRBJ1-1

DNA: TGTGCCAGCAGCCCGTCCCCGGGGAACTATGGCTACACCTTC
CDR3: CASSPSPGNYGYTF
V: TRBV7-3
length: 14
size: many
D: NA
J: TRBJ1-2

DNA: TGTGCCAGCAGTTTACTAGCGGGAGCCGAGCAGTACTTC
CDR3: CASSLLAGAEQYF
V: TRBV28
length: 13
size: once
D: TRBD2
J: TRBJ2-7

DNA: TGTGCCAGCAGCTTAGAGGCTAGATTCAATGAGCAGTTCTTC
CDR3: CASSLEARFNEQFF
V: TRBV7-9
length: 14
size: NA
D: NA
J: TRBJ2-1

DNA: TGTGCCACCAGCCAAGCGGGGGGGTTAAACGAGCAGTACTTC
CDR3: CATSQAGGLNEQYF
V: TRBV15
length: 14
size: NA
D: TRBD2
J: TRBJ2-7

DNA: TGTGCCAGCTCACCAGGGACAGGGGGATCTAGGGAGCAGTACTTC
CDR3: CASSPGTGGSREQYF
V: TRBV18
length: 15
size: many
D: TRBD1
J: TRBJ2-7

DNA: TGTGCCAGCAGCTTAGATTTAGGCAATGAGCAGTTCTTC
CDR3: CASSLDLGNEQFF
V: TRBV11-2
length: 13
size: many
D: NA
J: TRBJ2-1